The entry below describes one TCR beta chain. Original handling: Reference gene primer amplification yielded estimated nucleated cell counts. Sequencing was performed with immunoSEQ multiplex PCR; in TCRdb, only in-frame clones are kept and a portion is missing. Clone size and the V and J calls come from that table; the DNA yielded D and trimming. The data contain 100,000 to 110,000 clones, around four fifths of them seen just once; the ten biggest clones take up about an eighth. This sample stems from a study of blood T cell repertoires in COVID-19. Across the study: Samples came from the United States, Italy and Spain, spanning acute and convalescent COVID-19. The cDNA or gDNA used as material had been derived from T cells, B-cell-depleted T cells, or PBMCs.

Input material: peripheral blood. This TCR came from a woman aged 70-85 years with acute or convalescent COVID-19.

CDR3 region: CASTGQVPETEQFF. CDR3 DNA: TGTGCCAGCACCGGACAGGTCCCAGAGACTGAGCAGTTCTTC. The V gene is TRBV6-5, the J gene TRBJ2-1; 7 nucleotides agree with TRBD1. The germline V gene has CDR1 MNHEY and CDR2 SVGAGI. Trimming cost V 7 bases and J 9 bases; bases outside gene matches: 12. The CDR3 spans 14 residues.